This is a list of T cell receptor beta chains from one sample in a study of T cell responses to AZD1222 COVID-19 vaccine. TCRdb's table, derived via immunoSEQ multiplex PCR, lists solely in-frame clones and lacks some. The table shows approximately 110,000 clones, with 88% occurring only once. This material consisted of peripheral blood, taken on day 0 of AZD1222 vaccination. The receptors stem from an adult in good health. CDR3s include the opening cysteine and the closing phenylalanine or tryptophan. A D gene is named only where the DNA matches it firmly. Expanded clones are given a class, and other clones once, few, many or no size at all.

V gene	J gene	clone size	D gene	CDR3 DNA	CDR3 protein
TRBV12-5	TRBJ1-5	.	.	TGTGCTAGTGGGAATAATCAGCCCCAGCATTTT	CASGNNQPQHF
TRBV2	TRBJ2-1	.	TRBD2	TGTGCCAGCAACCCCCAGGTGGGGGGGAAAACTGAGCAGTTCTTC	CASNPQVGGKTEQFF
TRBV6-5	TRBJ1-5	.	TRBD1	TGTGCCAGCAGTACAGGGGGCGGTAATCAGCCCCAGCATTTT	CASSTGGGNQPQHF
TRBV18	TRBJ2-2	once	.	TGTGCCAGCGCTCCGGGGGCCTTTGACACCGGGGAGCTGTTTTTT	CASAPGAFDTGELFF
TRBV7-2	TRBJ1-2	once	.	TGTGCCAGCAGCTTAGAAGGGTCTCAGGGCGTCTTTGGCTACACCTTC	CASSLEGSQGVFGYTF
TRBV13	TRBJ1-4	.	.	TGTGCCAGCAGCGCTAGAGTCGGTGAAAAACTGTTTTTT	CASSARVGEKLFF
TRBV18	TRBJ1-2	.	.	TGTGCCAGCTCAGCCCTGGGAGGGGCGCAGAGCTATGGCTACACCTTC	CASSALGGAQSYGYTF
TRBV7-6	TRBJ1-1	.	.	TGTGCCAGCAGCTTGACCCCACAGGGCAATGAAGCTTTCTTT	CASSLTPQGNEAFF
TRBV7-2	TRBJ1-2	.	TRBD1	TGTGCCAGCAGCCCCCCGACAGGGGGTAACTATGGCTACACCTTC	CASSPPTGGNYGYTF
TRBV28	TRBJ1-2	.	TRBD1	TGTGCCAGCAGGGGACAGATCAACTATGGCTACACCTTC	CASRGQINYGYTF